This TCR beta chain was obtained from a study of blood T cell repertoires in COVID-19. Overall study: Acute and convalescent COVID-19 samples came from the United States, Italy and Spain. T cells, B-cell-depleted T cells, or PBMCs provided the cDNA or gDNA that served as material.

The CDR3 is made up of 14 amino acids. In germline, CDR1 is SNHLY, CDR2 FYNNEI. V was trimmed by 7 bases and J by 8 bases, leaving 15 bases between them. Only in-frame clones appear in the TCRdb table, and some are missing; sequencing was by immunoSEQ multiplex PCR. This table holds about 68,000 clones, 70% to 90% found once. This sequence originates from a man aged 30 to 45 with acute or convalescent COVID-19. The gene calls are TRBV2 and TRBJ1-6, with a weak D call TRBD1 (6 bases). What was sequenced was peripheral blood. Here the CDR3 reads CASKDSPMDSPLHF. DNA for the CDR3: TGTGCCAGCAAGGACAGCCCTATGGATTCACCCCTCCACTTT.